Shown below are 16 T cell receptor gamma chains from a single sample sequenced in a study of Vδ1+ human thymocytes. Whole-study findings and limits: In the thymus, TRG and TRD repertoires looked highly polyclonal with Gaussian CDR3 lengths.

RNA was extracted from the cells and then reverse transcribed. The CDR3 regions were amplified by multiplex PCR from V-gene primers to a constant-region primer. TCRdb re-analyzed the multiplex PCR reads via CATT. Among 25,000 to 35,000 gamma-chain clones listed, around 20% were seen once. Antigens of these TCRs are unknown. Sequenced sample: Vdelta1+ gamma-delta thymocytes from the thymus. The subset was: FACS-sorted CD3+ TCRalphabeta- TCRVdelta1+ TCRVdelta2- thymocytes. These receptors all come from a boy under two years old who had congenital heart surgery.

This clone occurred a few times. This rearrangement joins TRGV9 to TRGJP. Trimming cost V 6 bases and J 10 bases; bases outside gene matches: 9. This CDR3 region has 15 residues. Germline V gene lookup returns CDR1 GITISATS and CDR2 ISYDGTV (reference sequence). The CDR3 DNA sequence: TGTGCCTTGTGGCCAGTTGGATTGGGCAAAAAAATCAAGGTATTT. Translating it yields CALWPVGLGKKIKVF.

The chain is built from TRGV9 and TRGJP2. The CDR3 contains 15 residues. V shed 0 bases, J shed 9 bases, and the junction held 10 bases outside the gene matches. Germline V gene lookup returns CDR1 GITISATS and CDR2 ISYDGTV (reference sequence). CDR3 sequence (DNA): TGTGCCTTGTGGGAGGTGCAAGGAGGGTATTGGATCAAGACGTTT. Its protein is CALWEVQGGYWIKTF.

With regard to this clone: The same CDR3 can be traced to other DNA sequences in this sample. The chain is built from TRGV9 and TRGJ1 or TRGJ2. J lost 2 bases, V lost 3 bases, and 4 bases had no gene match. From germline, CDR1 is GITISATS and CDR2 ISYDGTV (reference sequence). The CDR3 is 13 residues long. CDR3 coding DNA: TGTGCCTTGTGGGAGTCGCATTATTATAAGAAACTCTTT. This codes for CALWESHYYKKLF.

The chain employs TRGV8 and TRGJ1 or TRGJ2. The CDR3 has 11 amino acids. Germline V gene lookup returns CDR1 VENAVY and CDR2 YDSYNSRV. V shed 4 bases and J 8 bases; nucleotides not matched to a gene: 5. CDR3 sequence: CATWEGHKKLF. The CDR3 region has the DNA TGTGCCACCTGGGAGGGCCATAAGAAACTCTTT.

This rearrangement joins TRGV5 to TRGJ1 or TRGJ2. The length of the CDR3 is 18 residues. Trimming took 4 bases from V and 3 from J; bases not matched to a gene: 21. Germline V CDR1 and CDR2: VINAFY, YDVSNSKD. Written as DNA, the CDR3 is TGTGCCACCTGGGATGAGACCCCAGTTCGATCAATTTATTATAAGAAACTCTTT. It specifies CATWDETPVRSIYYKKLF.

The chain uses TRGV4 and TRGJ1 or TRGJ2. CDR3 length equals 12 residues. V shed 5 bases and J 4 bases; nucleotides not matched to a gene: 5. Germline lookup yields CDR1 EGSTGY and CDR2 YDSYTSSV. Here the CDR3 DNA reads TGTGCCACCTGGGTAGGGTATTATAAGAAACTCTTT. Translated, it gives CATWVGYYKKLF.

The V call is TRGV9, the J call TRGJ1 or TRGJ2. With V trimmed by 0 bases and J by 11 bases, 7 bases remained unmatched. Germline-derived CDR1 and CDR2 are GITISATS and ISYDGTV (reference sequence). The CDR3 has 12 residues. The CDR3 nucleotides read TGTGCCTTGTGGGAGGTGTATGGAGAGAAACTCTTT. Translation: CALWEVYGEKLF.

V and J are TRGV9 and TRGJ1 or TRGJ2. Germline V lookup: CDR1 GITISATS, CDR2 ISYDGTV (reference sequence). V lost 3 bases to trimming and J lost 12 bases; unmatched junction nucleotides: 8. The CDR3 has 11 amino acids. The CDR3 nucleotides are TGTGCCTTGTGGGAGCCCCGAATGAAACTCTTT. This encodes CALWEPRMKLF.

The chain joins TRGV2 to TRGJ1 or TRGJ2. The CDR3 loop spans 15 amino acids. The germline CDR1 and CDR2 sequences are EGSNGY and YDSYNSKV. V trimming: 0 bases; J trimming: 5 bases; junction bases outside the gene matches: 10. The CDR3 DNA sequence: TGTGCCACCTGGGACGGGCCCCCCTACCATTATAAGAAACTCTTT. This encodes CATWDGPPYHYKKLF.

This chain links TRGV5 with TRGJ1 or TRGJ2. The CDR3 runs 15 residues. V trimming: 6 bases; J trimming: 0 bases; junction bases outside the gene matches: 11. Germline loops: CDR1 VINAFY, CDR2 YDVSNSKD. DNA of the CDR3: TGTGCCACCTGGACTAAACCTTTGAATTATTATAAGAAACTCTTT. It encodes CATWTKPLNYYKKLF.

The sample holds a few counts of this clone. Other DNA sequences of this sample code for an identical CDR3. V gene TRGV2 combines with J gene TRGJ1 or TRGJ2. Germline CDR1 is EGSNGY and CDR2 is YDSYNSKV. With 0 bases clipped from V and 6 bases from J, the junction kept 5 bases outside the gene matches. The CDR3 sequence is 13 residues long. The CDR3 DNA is TGTGCCACCTGGGACGGGCCGTGTTATAAGAAACTCTTT. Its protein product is CATWDGPCYKKLF.

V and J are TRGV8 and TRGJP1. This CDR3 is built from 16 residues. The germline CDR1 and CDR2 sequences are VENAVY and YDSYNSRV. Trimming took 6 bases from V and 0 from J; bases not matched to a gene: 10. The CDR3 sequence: CATWIGTNTTGWFKIF. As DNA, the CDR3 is TGTGCCACCTGGATAGGGACCAATACCACTGGTTGGTTCAAGATATTT.

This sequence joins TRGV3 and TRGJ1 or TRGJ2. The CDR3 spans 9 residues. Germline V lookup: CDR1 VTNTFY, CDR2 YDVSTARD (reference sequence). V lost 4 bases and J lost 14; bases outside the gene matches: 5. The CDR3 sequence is CATWEVQLF. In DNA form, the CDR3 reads TGTGCCACCTGGGAAGTCCAACTCTTT.

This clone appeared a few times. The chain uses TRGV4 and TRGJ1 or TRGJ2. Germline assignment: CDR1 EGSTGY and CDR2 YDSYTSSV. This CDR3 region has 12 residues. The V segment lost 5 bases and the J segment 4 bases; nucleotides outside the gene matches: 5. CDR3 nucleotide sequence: TGTGCCACCTGGGTCCCATATTATAAGAAACTCTTT. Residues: CATWVPYYKKLF.

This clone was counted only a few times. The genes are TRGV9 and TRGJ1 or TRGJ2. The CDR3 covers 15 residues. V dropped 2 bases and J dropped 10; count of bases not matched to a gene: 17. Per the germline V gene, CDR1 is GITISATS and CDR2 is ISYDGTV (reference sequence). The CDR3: CALWEGGPGGHKKLF. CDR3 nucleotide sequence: TGTGCCTTGTGGGAGGGCGGGCCCGGAGGCCACAAGAAACTCTTT.

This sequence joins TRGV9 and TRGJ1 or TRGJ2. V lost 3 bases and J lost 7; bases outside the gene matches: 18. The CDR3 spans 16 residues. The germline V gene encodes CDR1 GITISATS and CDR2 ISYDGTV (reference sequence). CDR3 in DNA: TGTGCCTTGTGGGAGCTGGCAAATTCTCTACGCTATAAGAAACTCTTT. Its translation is CALWELANSLRYKKLF.